This record concerns one TCR beta chain sequence. This entry belongs to a study of blood T cell repertoires in COVID-19. Study at large: Sample material is recorded as cDNA or gDNA derived from T cells, B-cell-depleted T cells, or PBMCs.

Trimming removed 3 bases from V and 7 bases from J, with 15 bases in between. The germline V gene encodes CDR1 MDHEN and CDR2 SYDVKM. This CDR3 region has 14 residues. Only in-frame clones appear in the TCRdb table, and some are missing; sequencing was by immunoSEQ multiplex PCR. The profile shows some 120,000 clones, about 94% of them singletons. Those enrolled in Seattle joined during active infection and were followed longitudinally afterward. Material: peripheral blood. This clonotype was obtained from a man between 50 and 59 years old with COVID-19, enrolled during active disease. The chain has TRBV28 and TRBJ1-2; D not resolved. CDR3 bases: TGTGCCAGCAGTTTTAAAGTGTGGCAGTTTGGCTACACCTTC. Residues: CASSFKVWQFGYTF.